The source of this T cell receptor beta chain is a study of shared clonotypes between healthy human individuals. About the study: Three CD4 naive, three CD4 memory, two CD8 naive and one CD8 memory plate were used per donor. General observations from the study: Blood was the only sampled material, and tissue repertoires likely differ.

For this clone: Its cognate antigen is unknown.

TCRdb's copy holds only in-frame clones and misses some; the assay was immunoSEQ multiplex PCR. This sample has roughly 2,000,000 clones, with about 94% found just once. The naive CD8 fraction comprised CD45RO-negative cells positively selected for CCR7 and excluded terminally differentiated effector memory CD45RA+ cells. The donor population consisted of healthy HIV-negative adults with no recent acute infections or vaccinations. The CDR3 has 16 amino acids. V lost 0 bases to trimming and J lost 4 bases; unmatched junction nucleotides: 8. CDR1 is SGHDT and CDR2 is YYEEEE in the germline V gene. Input material: naive CD8+ T cells sorted from blood. The chain is built from TRBV5-6 and TRBJ2-7; 9 bases are a match to TRBD1. This clonotype originated in a man younger than 35 in good health. CDR3 nucleotides: TGTGCCAGCAGCTTGGCCGCTAAGGACAGGGGATACGAGCAGTACTTC. Its protein is CASSLAAKDRGYEQYF.